A selection of T cell receptor beta chains follows, all from one sample in a study of identical twins. TCRdb called the 5' RACE reads again in MiXCR, with one record for every CDR3 protein. The sample holds about 1.7 million distinct CDR3 sequences; around a third are singletons and the top ten take around 0.3%. The sample consisted of cord blood. The receptors stem from a newborn girl in good health. Each CDR3 is given with its conserved first and last residue. A D gene is named only where the DNA matches it firmly. For some rows the clone size is stated as once, few or many, or as a class when expanded; others skip it.

d_gene: TRBD2
abundance: few
v_gene: TRBV6-4
j_gene: TRBJ2-1
CDR3nt: TGTGCCAGCAGTCGTTCCAGCGGGGAGTACAATGAGCAGTTCTTC
CDR3aa: CASSRSSGEYNEQFF

d_gene: TRBD2
abundance: NA
v_gene: TRBV5-1
j_gene: TRBJ2-7
CDR3nt: TGCGCCAGCAGCTTGGGGGGACTAGCGGGAGGTCCCTACGAGCAGTACTTC
CDR3aa: CASSLGGLAGGPYEQYF

d_gene: TRBD2
abundance: NA
v_gene: TRBV11-2
j_gene: TRBJ2-7
CDR3nt: TGTGCCAGCAGCGCAATAGCGGGGGCGACCTACGAGCAGTACTTC
CDR3aa: CASSAIAGATYEQYF

d_gene: TRBD1
abundance: NA
v_gene: TRBV20-1
j_gene: TRBJ1-4
CDR3nt: TGCAGTGCTGGCCGGGACAGGGGTTTTTTTTTTGAAAAACTGTTTTTT
CDR3aa: CSAGRDRGFFFEKLFF

d_gene: TRBD2
abundance: once
v_gene: TRBV6-2/TRBV6-3
j_gene: TRBJ2-1
CDR3nt: TGTGCCAGCCACCGGGGGGGAAGATACAATGAGCAGTTCTTC
CDR3aa: CASHRGGRYNEQFF

d_gene: TRBD2
abundance: NA
v_gene: TRBV4-1
j_gene: TRBJ2-1
CDR3nt: TGCGCCAGCAGCTCAAGAGCGGGAGGGATCGACAATGAGCAGTTCTTC
CDR3aa: CASSSRAGGIDNEQFF

d_gene: NA
abundance: once
v_gene: TRBV2
j_gene: TRBJ2-1
CDR3nt: TGTGCCAGCAGAGAGGGGTTGACGCTCTACAATGAGCAGTTATTC
CDR3aa: CASREGLTLYNEQLF

d_gene: NA
abundance: few
v_gene: TRBV4-1
j_gene: TRBJ2-4
CDR3nt: TGCGCCAGCAGCCAGGTCGAGTCCGCCCCGCGGAACATTCAGTACTTC
CDR3aa: CASSQVESAPRNIQYF

d_gene: NA
abundance: NA
v_gene: TRBV20-1
j_gene: TRBJ1-2
CDR3nt: TGCAGTGCTAGTACCGGGAGCGGGTCCTATGGCTACACCTTC
CDR3aa: CSASTGSGSYGYTF

d_gene: NA
abundance: many
v_gene: TRBV4-2
j_gene: TRBJ1-2
CDR3nt: TGTGCCAGCAGCCAAGATACCGGGGACGGCTACACCTTC
CDR3aa: CASSQDTGDGYTF

d_gene: NA
abundance: many
v_gene: TRBV12-3/TRBV12-4
j_gene: TRBJ2-7
CDR3nt: TGTGCCAGCAGTTTCGGGACCCAGGGGCCCGCTAGCTACGAGCAGTACTTC
CDR3aa: CASSFGTQGPASYEQYF

d_gene: NA
abundance: NA
v_gene: TRBV5-1
j_gene: TRBJ2-3
CDR3nt: TGCGCCAGCAGCTTAACGACAGGCTCCACAGATACGCAGTATTTT
CDR3aa: CASSLTTGSTDTQYF

d_gene: TRBD2
abundance: NA
v_gene: TRBV7-2
j_gene: TRBJ2-1
CDR3nt: TGTGCCAGCAGCTTATACTTCAGCGGGGGGTACAATGAGCAGTTCTTC
CDR3aa: CASSLYFSGGYNEQFF

d_gene: NA
abundance: few
v_gene: TRBV6-6
j_gene: TRBJ2-7
CDR3nt: TGTGCCAGCAGATCGACTAGTCCCTCCGAGCAGTACTTC
CDR3aa: CASRSTSPSEQYF

d_gene: TRBD1
abundance: NA
v_gene: TRBV5-1
j_gene: TRBJ1-2
CDR3nt: TGCGCCAGCGGGGACAGATATGGCTACACCTTC
CDR3aa: CASGDRYGYTF

d_gene: NA
abundance: few
v_gene: TRBV3-1
j_gene: TRBJ2-7
CDR3nt: TGTGCCAGCAGCCAAGAAATATCCTACGAGCAGTACTTC
CDR3aa: CASSQEISYEQYF

d_gene: NA
abundance: few
v_gene: TRBV27
j_gene: TRBJ2-5
CDR3nt: TGTGCCAGCAGTGCTCTAGCCACAGAGACCCAGTACTTC
CDR3aa: CASSALATETQYF